A single TCR beta chain is shown here with its context. Clones were sequenced by immunoSEQ multiplex PCR, and TCRdb holds only the in-frame ones, with some missing. The sample carries under 200,000 clones, about 82% recorded once. CDR1 is SGHDT, CDR2 YYEEEE, per germline. CDR3 size: 16 residues. The J segment lost 5 bases and the V segment lost 3 bases, leaving 9 bases of the junction unmatched. These data come from a study of blood T cell repertoires in COVID-19. Participant-reported clinical history was the basis for cohort assignment. The sample was PBMCs or T cells enriched from blood (not recorded which). The chain joins TRBV5-6 to TRBJ2-2; 8 nucleotides line up with TRBD2. The origin of this receptor is a man in his forties with acute COVID-19. CDR3 residues: CASSWTSRGETGELFF. In DNA, the CDR3 is TGTGCCAGCAGCTGGACTAGCCGGGGAGAAACCGGGGAGCTGTTTTTT.